The rows below give T cell receptor beta chains drawn from one sample of a study of chemoradiotherapy in HPV16-positive cancers. Here immunoSEQ multiplex PCR was the method, and the copy in TCRdb shows in-frame clones only, minus some. The profile shows 65,000 to 80,000 clones, about 88% of them singletons. This specimen consisted of blood, obtained from a patient who underwent chemoradiotherapy. These receptors all stem from a human donor with HPV-associated anogenital cancer. CDR3s include the opening cysteine and the closing phenylalanine or tryptophan. The order of the fields is D gene, clone size, V gene, J gene, CDR3 DNA, CDR3 protein. A D gene is named only where the DNA matches it firmly. Not every row has a clone size; where given, it reads once, few, many or a size class.

>NA|NA|TRBV18|TRBJ1-1
TGTGCCAGCTCCAAGGAGAGTAACACTGAAGCTTTCTTT
CASSKESNTEAFF
>NA|NA|TRBV5-1|TRBJ1-1
TGCGCCAGCAGCTTGGGGACGGGGGGCCTCACTGAAGCTTTCTTT
CASSLGTGGLTEAFF
>TRBD2|NA|TRBV6-1|TRBJ2-3
TGTGCCAGCAGTGAACTCTGGGGGAGGGGCACAGATACGCAGTATTTT
CASSELWGRGTDTQYF
>NA|NA|TRBV19|TRBJ2-7
TGTGCCAGTAGTCCCACAGAAGGGACTCCCTACGAGCAGTACTTC
CASSPTEGTPYEQYF
>NA|NA|TRBV9|TRBJ2-5
TGTGCCAGCAGCGTAGCTCGTGGGGGCGAGGAGACCCAGTACTTC
CASSVARGGEETQYF
>NA|NA|TRBV2|TRBJ2-7
TGTGCCACCGCTCTCGCCTACGAGCAGTACTTC
CATALAYEQYF
>NA|NA|TRBV19|TRBJ1-5
TGTGCCAGTAGTATAGATAACAACAGGGCTCAGCCCCAGCATTTT
CASSIDNNRAQPQHF
>NA|once|TRBV28|TRBJ1-6
TGTGCCAGCACCCCCCCTCGAGGTCCCCTCCACTTT
CASTPPRGPLHF
>TRBD2|NA|TRBV10-2|TRBJ2-3
TGCGCCACCACGAGACTAGCGGGAGGGATAGATACGCAGTATTTT
CATTRLAGGIDTQYF
>TRBD2|NA|TRBV14|TRBJ2-7
TGTGCCAGCAGCTACTGGGGGGGGTCGGCGAACGAGCAGTACTTC
CASSYWGGSANEQYF
>TRBD1|NA|TRBV5-1|TRBJ1-2
TGCGCCAGCAGCTCGACAGGGGTCTATGGCTACACCTTC
CASSSTGVYGYTF
>TRBD1|few|TRBV10-3|TRBJ1-1
TGTGCCATCAGTCTGGACAGGGCGACTGAAGCTTTCTTT
CAISLDRATEAFF
>NA|NA|TRBV7-9|TRBJ2-2
TGTGCCAGCCAGAGGCAGGGGGGAAACACCGGGGAGCTGTTTTTT
CASQRQGGNTGELFF
>TRBD2|NA|TRBV19|TRBJ2-1
TGTGCCAGTAGTATGTCTGCTACTAGCGGGGCCTCCTACAATGAGCAGTTCTTC
CASSMSATSGASYNEQFF
>NA|NA|TRBV6-1|TRBJ1-1
TGTGCCAGCTTGGGGGCTGGGACCCCTCGAGCTTTCTTT
CASLGAGTPRAFF
>NA|NA|TRBV6-1|TRBJ1-3
TGTGCCAGCAGTGAAGGTCAACAGGAAACCATATATTTT
CASSEGQQETIYF
>NA|NA|TRBV7-9|TRBJ1-3
TGTGCCAGCAGCTTACAAGGGGATGGAAACACCATATATTTT
CASSLQGDGNTIYF
>TRBD1|few|TRBV29-1|TRBJ1-2
TGCAGCGTTGGTGACAGGGACGCAGAGTATGGCTACACCTTC
CSVGDRDAEYGYTF
>NA|few|TRBV19|TRBJ1-1
TGTGCCACTTCGGGAGGTCGGAACACTGAAGCTTTCTTT
CATSGGRNTEAFF
>NA|NA|TRBV5-1|TRBJ2-7
TGCGCCAGCAGCTTGGGGAGGGATTTCAGCGAGCAGTACTTC
CASSLGRDFSEQYF
>TRBD2|NA|TRBV7-9|TRBJ2-7
TGTGCCAGCAGCCTAGTGTCCGGGAGGAGCTACGAGCAGTACTTC
CASSLVSGRSYEQYF
>NA|NA|TRBV18|TRBJ2-7
TGTGCCAGCTCACCACAGGGCCCCTTCTACGAGCAGTACTTC
CASSPQGPFYEQYF
>NA|NA|TRBV29-1|TRBJ2-1
TGCAGCGAGACTAGTCTCGATGAGCAGTTCTTC
CSETSLDEQFF
>TRBD2|few|TRBV4-1|TRBJ2-3
TGCGCCAGCAGCTCCGCGGGGCTAGCGGGCACAGATACGCAGTATTTT
CASSSAGLAGTDTQYF
>NA|NA|TRBV28|TRBJ1-5
TGTGCCAGCAGCCTATCGGGGGTAGGCAATCAGCCCCAGCATTTT
CASSLSGVGNQPQHF
>TRBD1|NA|TRBV27|TRBJ2-1
TGTGCCAGCAGTCCCCCAGGGACAGTGTACAATGAGCAGTTCTTC
CASSPPGTVYNEQFF
>NA|NA|TRBV11-2|TRBJ1-6
TGTGCCAGCAGTTCAGGTGTGGGACTTTCGAGCTCCTATAATTCACCCCTCCACTTT
CASSSGVGLSSSYNSPLHF
>TRBD1|NA|TRBV18|TRBJ2-6
TGTGCCAGCTCACCTATACAGGGGAAAGGGGCCAACGTCCTGACTTTC
CASSPIQGKGANVLTF
>TRBD2|NA|TRBV25-1|TRBJ2-1
TGTGCCAGCAGTGACTCCCGACGGACTAGCGGGGTAGACAATGAGCAGTTCTTC
CASSDSRRTSGVDNEQFF
>NA|NA|TRBV11-2|TRBJ2-5
TGTGCCAGCAGCTTGAGCGAGACCCAGTACTTC
CASSLSETQYF
>TRBD1|NA|TRBV7-3|TRBJ1-3
TGTGCCAGCAGCTTAACCCCCGGGACAGGGGGAAACACCATATATTTT
CASSLTPGTGGNTIYF
>TRBD2|NA|TRBV6-6|TRBJ2-1
TGTGCCAGCAGCTCGGGACTAGCCATGGAGGAGCAGTTCTTC
CASSSGLAMEEQFF
>NA|NA|TRBV6-1|TRBJ1-2
TGTGCCAGCAGTGTAGGGGGGGGCTACACCTTC
CASSVGGGYTF
>TRBD1|NA|TRBV7-2|TRBJ2-2
TGTGCCAGCAGCTCCGGGACAGGGACCATTCCTTACACCGGGGAGCTGTTTTTT
CASSSGTGTIPYTGELFF
>NA|NA|TRBV19|TRBJ2-3
TGTGCCAGTAGTCTCACCGGGACACCAAGCACAGATACGCAGTATTTT
CASSLTGTPSTDTQYF
>NA|few|TRBV28|TRBJ2-5
TGTGCCAGCAGTTCCTGGGACGGTCACACCCAGTACTTC
CASSSWDGHTQYF
>TRBD1|few|TRBV29-1|TRBJ2-7
TGCAGCGCCCGGGACAGGTGGAGGGAGCAGTACTTC
CSARDRWREQYF
>NA|NA|TRBV2|TRBJ2-2
TGTGCCAGCAGTGACTACGCCGCGAACACCGGGGAGCTGTTTTTT
CASSDYAANTGELFF
>TRBD1|NA|TRBV13|TRBJ1-3
TGTGCCAGCAGCCACCTGCGTGGCGGGACAGGGGGAAACACCATATATTTT
CASSHLRGGTGGNTIYF
>NA|NA|TRBV5-6|TRBJ2-3
TGTGCCAGCAGCTTGTCAGATACGCAGTATTTT
CASSLSDTQYF
>TRBD2|NA|TRBV27|TRBJ2-3
TGTGCCAGCAGTTCTATAGCGGGGGGGTTCCTCGGGTTGACAGATACGCAGTATTTT
CASSSIAGGFLGLTDTQYF
>NA|NA|TRBV19|TRBJ1-6
TGTGCCAGCACCCCATTCCCGGGAACGTATGCACCCCTCCACTTT
CASTPFPGTYAPLHF
>NA|NA|TRBV2|TRBJ2-7
TGTGCCAGCAGTGTACCAGGGGTTGGCTCCGAGCAGTACTTC
CASSVPGVGSEQYF
>TRBD2|NA|TRBV5-5|TRBJ2-7
TGTGCCAGCATCGCTAGCGGGAGGTACGAGCAGTACTTC
CASIASGRYEQYF
>NA|NA|TRBV5-8|TRBJ2-7
TGTGCCAGCAGCTTGGGCTACGAGCAGTACTTC
CASSLGYEQYF
>NA|NA|TRBV28|TRBJ2-7
TGTGCCAGCAGCTTAAACTACGAGCAGTACTTC
CASSLNYEQYF
>NA|NA|TRBV6-6|TRBJ2-3
TGTGCCAGCAGTCAGGATATTACGCAGTATTTT
CASSQDITQYF